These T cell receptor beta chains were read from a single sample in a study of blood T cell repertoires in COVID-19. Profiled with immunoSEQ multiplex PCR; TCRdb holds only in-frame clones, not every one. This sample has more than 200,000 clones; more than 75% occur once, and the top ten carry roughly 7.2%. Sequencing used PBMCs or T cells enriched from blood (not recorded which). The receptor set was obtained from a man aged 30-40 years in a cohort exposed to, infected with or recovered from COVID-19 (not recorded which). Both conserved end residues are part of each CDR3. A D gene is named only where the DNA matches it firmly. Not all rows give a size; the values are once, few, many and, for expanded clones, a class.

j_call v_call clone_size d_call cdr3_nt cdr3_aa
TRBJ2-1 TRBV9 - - TGTGCCAGCAGCGAAGTTTTGGCGGCTGGCTACAATGAGCAGTTCTTC CASSEVLAAGYNEQFF
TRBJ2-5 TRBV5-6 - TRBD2 TGTGCCAGCAGCTTGGAGTCGGGGGGGCGAGAGACCCAGTACTTC CASSLESGGRETQYF
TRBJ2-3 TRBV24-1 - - TGTGCCACCAGTGATCGGAGCCCGGGACTCGACACAGATACGCAGTATTTT CATSDRSPGLDTDTQYF
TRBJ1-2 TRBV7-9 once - TGTGCCAGCAGCCCTGGGGCGCTACGTGGGGGCTACACCTTC CASSPGALRGGYTF
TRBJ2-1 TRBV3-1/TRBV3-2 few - TGTGCCAGCAGCCATTCGGACTTCAATGAGCAGTTCTTC CASSHSDFNEQFF
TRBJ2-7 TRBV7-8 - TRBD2 TGTGCCAGCAGCTACGAGGTTTTCACGACTAGCGAGACGTACGAGCAGTACTTC CASSYEVFTTSETYEQYF
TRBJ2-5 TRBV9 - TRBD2 TGTGCCAGCAGCGTACGAAGCGGGAGCCCACCAGAGACCCAGTACTTC CASSVRSGSPPETQYF
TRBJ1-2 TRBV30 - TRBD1 TGTGCCTGGAGAATACAGGGGGATGGCTACACCTTC CAWRIQGDGYTF
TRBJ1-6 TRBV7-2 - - TGTGCCAGCAGCTTAACAGCGGGGAGCTCCTATAATTCACCCCTCCACTTT CASSLTAGSSYNSPLHF
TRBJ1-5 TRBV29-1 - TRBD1 TGCAGCGTTGCGGACAGGGGACAGCCCCAGCATTTT CSVADRGQPQHF
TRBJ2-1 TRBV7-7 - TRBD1 TGTGCTAGCAGCAGGGGACAGGGGGCCCACAATGAGCAGTTCTTC CASSRGQGAHNEQFF
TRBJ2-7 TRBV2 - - TGTGCCAGCAGTGAAGCGAGGCGAGGGGGAGAGCAGTACTTC CASSEARRGGEQYF
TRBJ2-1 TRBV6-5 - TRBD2 TGTGCCAGCAGTTACCTTAGCGGGAGCAGCGAGCAGTTCTTC CASSYLSGSSEQFF
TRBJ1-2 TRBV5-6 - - TGTGCCAGCAGCTTGGCCCAGAGGGCTGGCTACACCTTC CASSLAQRAGYTF
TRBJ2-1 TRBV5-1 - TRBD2 TGCGCCAGCAGCTTGGAGTCGGGAGGGCCACATGAGCAGTTCTTC CASSLESGGPHEQFF
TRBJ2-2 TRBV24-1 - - TGTGCCACCAGTGACTCACGGACATGGCCCCCCGTACGAATGAACACCGGGGAGCTGTTTTTT CATSDSRTWPPVRMNTGELFF
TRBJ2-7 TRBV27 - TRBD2 TGTGCCAGCAGTTTTTTTGGGGCTAGCGGGAGTTACGAGCAGTACTTC CASSFFGASGSYEQYF
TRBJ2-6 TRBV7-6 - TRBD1 TGTGCCAGCAGCCCTGGGACAGGGGGCGCTGGGGCCAACGTCCTGACTTTC CASSPGTGGAGANVLTF
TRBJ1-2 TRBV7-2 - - TGTGCCAGCAGCTTAATCCCCCTCGGCCAGGGGAGAATCTATGGCTACACCTTC CASSLIPLGQGRIYGYTF
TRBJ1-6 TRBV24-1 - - TGTGCCACCAGTGTTAACAGTAATTCACCCCTCCACTTT CATSVNSNSPLHF
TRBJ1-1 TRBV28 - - TGTGCCACCTTCGAGGTCAAAGCTTTCTTT CATFEVKAFF
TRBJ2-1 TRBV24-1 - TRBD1 TGTGCCACCAGTGATCGAACAGGGGGTTTGGGTCCGTACAATGAGCAGTTCTTC CATSDRTGGLGPYNEQFF
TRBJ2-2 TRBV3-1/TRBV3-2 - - TGTGCCAGCAGCCAAGAAAGAAGAGCGTCCTTAAGCACCGGGGAGCTGTTTTTT CASSQERRASLSTGELFF
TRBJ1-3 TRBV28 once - TGTGCCAGCAGTACCTACCAAACCATATATTTT CASSTYQTIYF
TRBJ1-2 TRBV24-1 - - TGTGCCACCAGTGATGGGCTCTTCGACTATGGCTACACCTTC CATSDGLFDYGYTF
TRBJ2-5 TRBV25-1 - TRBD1 TGTGCCAGCAGTGAAAACAGGGGCCCGACGAAAAAGAGAGCCCAGTACTTC CASSENRGPTKKRAQYF
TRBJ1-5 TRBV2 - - TGTGCCAGCAGTGGAGGGGGACCCAGCAATCAGCCCCAGCATTTT CASSGGGPSNQPQHF
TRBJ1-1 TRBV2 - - TGTGCCAGCAGTGAACGGGGACGCGCCGAGGGGGTGAACACTGAAGCTTTCTTT CASSERGRAEGVNTEAFF
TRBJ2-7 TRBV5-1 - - TGCGCCAGCACCTACTTAGATAACTCCTACGAGCAGTACTTC CASTYLDNSYEQYF
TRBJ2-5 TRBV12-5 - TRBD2 TGTGCTAGTGGCCCCCGGGTAGCGGGAGGGCCGGAAGAAGAGACCCAGTACTTC CASGPRVAGGPEEETQYF
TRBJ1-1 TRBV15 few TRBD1 TGTGCCACCAGCAGGGACGGGACAGGGGGAACTGAAGCTTTCTTT CATSRDGTGGTEAFF
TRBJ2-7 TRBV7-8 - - TGTGCCAGCAGCTTAGAGCCCCAGGGGACGGAGCAGTACTTC CASSLEPQGTEQYF
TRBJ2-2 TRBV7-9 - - TGTGCCTGCTTTGGGCGTAACACCGGGGAGCTGTTTTTT CACFGRNTGELFF
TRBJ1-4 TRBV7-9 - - TGTGCCAGCAGCTTAGATCAGGGCGGACCAACTAATGAAAAACTGTTTTTT CASSLDQGGPTNEKLFF
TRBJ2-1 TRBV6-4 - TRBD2 TGTGCCAGCCGGGGGGGCAATGAGCAGTTCTTC CASRGGNEQFF
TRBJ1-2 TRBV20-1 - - TGCAGTGCTTTAATATTAGTCGGCTACACCTTC CSALILVGYTF
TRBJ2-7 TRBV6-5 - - TGTGCCAGCAGTTACGGGGCGGCTACGAAGCAGTACTTC CASSYGAATKQYF
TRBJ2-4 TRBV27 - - TGTGCCAGCAGTAGCCAAGCAGGAATTCAGTACTTC CASSSQAGIQYF
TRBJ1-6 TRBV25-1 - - TGTGCCAGCATCCAGAACTCCTATAATTCACCCCTCCACTTT CASIQNSYNSPLHF
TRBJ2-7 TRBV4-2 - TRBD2 TGTGCCAGCAGCCAAGATGGGGCGGGAGGTATCTACGAGCAGTACTTC CASSQDGAGGIYEQYF